These 4 T cell receptor beta chains were sequenced from one sample in a study of cytomegalovirus exposure and HLA in healthy donors. Primers: 60 Vbeta forward and 13 Jbeta reverse. Generated by immunoSEQ multiplex PCR, the TCRdb table keeps only in-frame clones and is missing some. The sample shows around 150,000 clones, 79% of them seen only once. The sequenced sample consisted of PBMCs. The receptors shown here come from a man aged 35 to 55 in good health and CMV-seropositive.

This clone was detected a few times. The chain is built from TRBV6-5 and TRBJ1-3; D possibly corresponds to TRBD1 (6 bases). Trimming shortened V by 8 bases and J by 0 bases, and 11 bases separated the two germline ends. The length of the CDR3 is 14 residues. Germline assignment: CDR1 MNHEY and CDR2 SVGAGI. CDR3 loop: CASRQDFSGNTIYF. DNA of the CDR3: TGTGCCAGCCGACAGGACTTCTCTGGAAACACCATATATTTT.

V is TRBV10-1 and J is TRBJ2-7, with a possible D match to TRBD2 (6 bases). The CDR3 contains 15 residues. Germline V gene data show CDR1 as WNHNN and CDR2 as SYGVQD (reference sequence). V dropped 7 bases and J dropped 4 bases, with 20 bases sitting between them. The CDR3 sequence: CASKPRALAGYEQYF. CDR3 coding DNA: TGCGCCAGCAAGCCTAGGGCCCTCGCGGGGTACGAGCAGTACTTC.

This clone was seen a single time. The rearrangement links TRBV19 to TRBJ1-4, with 7 bases matching TRBD1. This CDR3 region has 15 residues. Germline CDR1 reads LNHDA; CDR2 reads SQIVND (reference sequence). Trimming removed 9 bases from V and 7 bases from J; junction bases left unmatched: 14. The CDR3 bases are TGTGCCAGCTCCCTCCAGGGACAGCCGAGTGAAAAACTGTTTTTT. It specifies CASSLQGQPSEKLFF. The complete variable domain, with remaining parts taken from reference TRBV19 and TRBJ1-4, reads DGGITQSPKYLFRKEGQNVTLSCEQNLNHDAMYWYRQDPGQGLRLIYYSQIVNDFQKGDIAEGYSVSREKKESFPLTVTSAQKNPTAFYLCASSLQGQPSEKLFFGSGTQLSVL.

The J gene is TRBJ2-1, the V gene TRBV11-2; possibly TRBD1 for D (5 bases). This CDR3 spans 15 amino acids. Germline CDR1 is SGHAT and CDR2 is FQNNGV. The V and J ends lost 4 bases and 0 bases respectively, with 10 bases between them. The CDR3 DNA sequence: TGTGCCAGCAGCTCGCCAGACAGCTCCTACAATGAGCAGTTCTTC. Its translation is CASSSPDSSYNEQFF.